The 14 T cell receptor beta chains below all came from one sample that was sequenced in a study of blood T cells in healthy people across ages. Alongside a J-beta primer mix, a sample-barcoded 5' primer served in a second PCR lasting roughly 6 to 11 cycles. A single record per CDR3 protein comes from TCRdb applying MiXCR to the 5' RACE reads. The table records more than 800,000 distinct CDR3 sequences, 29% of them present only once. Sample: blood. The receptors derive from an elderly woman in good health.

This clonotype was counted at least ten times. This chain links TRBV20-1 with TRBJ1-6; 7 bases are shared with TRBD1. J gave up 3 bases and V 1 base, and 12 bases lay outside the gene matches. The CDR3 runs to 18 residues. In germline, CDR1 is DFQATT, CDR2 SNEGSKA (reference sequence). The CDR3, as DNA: TGCAGTGCTAGAGGAGGGGGCACGACAGAGGGCTATAATTCACCCCTCCACTTT. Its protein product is CSARGGGTTEGYNSPLHF.

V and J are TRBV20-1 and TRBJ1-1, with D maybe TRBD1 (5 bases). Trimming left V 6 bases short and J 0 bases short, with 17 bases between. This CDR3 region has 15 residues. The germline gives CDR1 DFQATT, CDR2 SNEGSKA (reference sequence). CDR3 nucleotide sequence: TGCAGTGCCCTCCGCGGGGGAGCTTTGAACACTGAAGCTTTCTTT. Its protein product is CSALRGGALNTEAFF.

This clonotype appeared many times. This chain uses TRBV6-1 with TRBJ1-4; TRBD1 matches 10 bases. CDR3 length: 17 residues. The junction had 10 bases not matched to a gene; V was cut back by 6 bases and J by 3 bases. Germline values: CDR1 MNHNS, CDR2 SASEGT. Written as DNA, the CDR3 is TGTGCCAGCAGATCCCGGGACAGGGGAGGAGCTAATGAAAAACTGTTTTTT. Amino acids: CASRSRDRGGANEKLFF.

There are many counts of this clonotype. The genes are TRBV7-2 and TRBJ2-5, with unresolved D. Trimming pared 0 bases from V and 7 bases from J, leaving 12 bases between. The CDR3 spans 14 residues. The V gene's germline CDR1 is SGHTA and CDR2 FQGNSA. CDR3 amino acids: CASSLAGLIVTQYF. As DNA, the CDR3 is TGTGCCAGCAGCTTAGCGGGGTTAATCGTGACCCAGTACTTC.

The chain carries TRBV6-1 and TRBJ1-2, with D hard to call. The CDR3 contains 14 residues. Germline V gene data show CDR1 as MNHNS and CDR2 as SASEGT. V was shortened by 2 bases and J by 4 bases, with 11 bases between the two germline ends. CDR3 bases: TGTGCCAGCAGTGAAAGTGGAGATACCTATGGCTACACCTTC. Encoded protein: CASSESGDTYGYTF.

CDR3 coding DNA: TGTGCCAGCAGCTTAGGGCCGGGACTCCATTACAATGAGCAGTTCTTC. Its protein is CASSLGPGLHYNEQFF. The V gene is TRBV11-2, the J gene TRBJ2-1; a possible D gene is TRBD2 (6 bases). With 1 base removed from V and 4 bases from J, the gap between germline ends came to 14 bases. The V gene's germline CDR1 is SGHAT and CDR2 FQNNGV. This CDR3 has 16 amino acids. Full variable domain (missing parts from reference TRBV11-2 and TRBJ2-1): EAGVAQSPRYKIIEKRQSVAFWCNPISGHATLYWYQQILGQGPKLLIQFQNNGVVDDSQLPKDRFSAERLKGVDSTLKIQPAKLEDSAVYLCASSLGPGLHYNEQFFGPGTRLTVL.

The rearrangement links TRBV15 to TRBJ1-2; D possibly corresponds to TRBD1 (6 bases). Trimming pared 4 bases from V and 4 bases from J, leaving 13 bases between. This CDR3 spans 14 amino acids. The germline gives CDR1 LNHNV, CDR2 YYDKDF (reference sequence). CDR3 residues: CATSKLGQTYGYTF. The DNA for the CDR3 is TGTGCCACCAGCAAGTTGGGACAAACCTATGGCTACACCTTC.

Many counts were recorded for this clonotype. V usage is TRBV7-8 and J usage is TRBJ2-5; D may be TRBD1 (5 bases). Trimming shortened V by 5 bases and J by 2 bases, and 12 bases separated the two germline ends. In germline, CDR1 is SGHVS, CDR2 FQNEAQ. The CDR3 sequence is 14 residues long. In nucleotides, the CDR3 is TGTGCCAGCAGCCCGGACACGGGTCAAGAGACCCAGTACTTC. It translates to CASSPDTGQETQYF.

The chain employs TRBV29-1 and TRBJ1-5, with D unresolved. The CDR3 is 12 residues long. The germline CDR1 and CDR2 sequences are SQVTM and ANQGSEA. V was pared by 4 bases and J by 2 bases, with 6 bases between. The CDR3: CSVGGRNQPQHF. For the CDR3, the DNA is TGCAGCGTTGGAGGACGCAATCAGCCCCAGCATTTT.

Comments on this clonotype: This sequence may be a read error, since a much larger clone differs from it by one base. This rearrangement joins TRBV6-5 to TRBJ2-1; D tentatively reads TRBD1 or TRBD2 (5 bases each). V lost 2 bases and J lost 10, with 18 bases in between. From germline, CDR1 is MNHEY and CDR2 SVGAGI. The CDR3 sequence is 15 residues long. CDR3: CASSYPRGQTYEQFF. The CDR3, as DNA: TGTGCCAGCAGTTACCCGAGGGGCCAAACCTACGAGCAGTTCTTC.

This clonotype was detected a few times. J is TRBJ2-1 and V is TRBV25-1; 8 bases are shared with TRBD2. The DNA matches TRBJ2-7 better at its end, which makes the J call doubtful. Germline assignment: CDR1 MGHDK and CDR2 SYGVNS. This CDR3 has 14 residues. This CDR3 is CASTGLAHYNEQYF. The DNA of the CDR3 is TGTGCCAGCACCGGACTAGCTCACTACAATGAGCAGTACTTC.

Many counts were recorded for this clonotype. The CDR3 bases are TGTGCCAGCAGCGGGGGACAGAACACTGAAGCTTTCTTT. It yields the protein CASSGGQNTEAFF. The chain combines TRBV5-4 with TRBJ1-1, with a weak D call TRBD1 (6 bases). The CDR3 spans 13 residues. Trimming left V 4 bases short and J 1 base short, with 8 bases between. Per the germline V gene, CDR1 is SGHNT and CDR2 is YYREEE (reference sequence).

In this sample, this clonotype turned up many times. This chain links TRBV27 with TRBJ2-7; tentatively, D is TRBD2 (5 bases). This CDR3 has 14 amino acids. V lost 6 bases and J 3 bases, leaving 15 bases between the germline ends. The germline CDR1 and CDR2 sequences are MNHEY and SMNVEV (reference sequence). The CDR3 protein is CASRATPGIYEQYF. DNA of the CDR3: TGTGCCAGCAGAGCGACTCCGGGGATCTACGAGCAGTACTTC.

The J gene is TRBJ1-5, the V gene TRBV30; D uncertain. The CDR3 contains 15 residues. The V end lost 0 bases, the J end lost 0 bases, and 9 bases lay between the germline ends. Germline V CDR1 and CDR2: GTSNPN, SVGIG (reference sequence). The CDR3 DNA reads TGTGCCTGGAGTGTTTCGGGTTATAGCAATCAGCCCCAGCATTTT. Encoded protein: CAWSVSGYSNQPQHF. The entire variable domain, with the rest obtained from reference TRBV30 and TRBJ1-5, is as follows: SQTIHQWPATLVQPVGSPLSLECTVEGTSNPNLYWYRQAAGRGLQLLFYSVGIGQISSEVPQNLSASRPQDRQFILSSKKLLLSDSGFYLCAWSVSGYSNQPQHFGDGTRLSIL.